This T cell receptor (beta chain) was retrieved from a study of CD8+CD57+ T cells in acquired aplastic anemia. Study-wide context: An average of about 3.4 ug of DNA was obtained from sorted CD4+ and CD8+ cells. An average of about 9.8 million reads for CD4+ cells was obtained from healthy donors. Notes on the study in general: Patients and controls shared over 25 CD8+ CDR3 sequences, which appeared highly expressed in patients and within their immunodominant clones.

The CDR3 runs 17 residues. Germline loops: CDR1 MNHNS, CDR2 SASEGT. Trimming cost V 5 bases and J 5 bases; bases outside gene matches: 14. This clonotype appeared once. Its matching antigen is unknown. The TCR beta profiling, which covered VDJ combination and CDR3 sequence, was carried out using genomic DNA as the template. MiXCR was run by TCRdb on the reads, yielding one entry per CDR3 protein. Of approximately 99,000 distinct CDR3 sequences detected, around 53% appear once; the ten largest clones hold roughly a third. The chain carries TRBV6-1 and TRBJ2-1; 8 positions agree with TRBD2. The sample comprised sorted CD4+, CD8+, or CD8+CD57+ T cells (not recorded which) from PBMCs. The sequence was obtained from a human donor in good health, serving as a control. Here the CDR3 reads CASSPGMVAGTDNEQFF. CDR3 bases: TGTGCCAGCAGTCCCGGGATGGTAGCGGGGACCGACAATGAGCAGTTCTTC.